This is a list of T cell receptor beta chains from one sample in a study of cytomegalovirus exposure and HLA in healthy donors. Measured with immunoSEQ multiplex PCR; TCRdb has only the in-frame clones, and not every one. The repertoire consists of some 150,000 clones, with 75% to 80% occurring once and the leading ten covering around 3.6%. Sequenced: PBMCs. Receptors were obtained from a man aged 18 to 30 in good health and CMV-seronegative. Each CDR3 is given without its conserved first and last residue.

cdr3_length v_call cdr3_aa
13 TRBV7-3 ASSLMTGGDTEAF
13 TRBV30 ACGAQLIRNYGYT
12 TRBV10-3 AITPGQGTHEQY
12 TRBV30 AWSSTRDRGKAF
13 TRBV27 ASSLFPTATYEQY
11 TRBV11-2 ASSLLVTGELF
12 TRBV19 ASSIGGGAPEQY
13 TRBV10-3 AISESGRATGELF
12 TRBV19 ASKYRRGYTEAF
12 TRBV6-1 ASRRDRTDYGYT
14 TRBV19 ASTSFPRGSTGELF
12 TRBV10-3 AISDGQGKDEQY
12 TRBV4-1 ASSQKTGFDGYT
14 TRBV9 ASSAHSGTSTDTQY
12 TRBV6-1 ASPRESPNYGYT
11 TRBV19 ASRGQGRYEQY
11 TRBV10-1 ASSYRGSYEQY
13 TRBV11-2 ASSQRTSGGGAQY
17 TRBV18 ASSPPSGQGLAYSYEQY
10 TRBV6-5 ASSRQGYEQY
11 TRBV27 ASIPPYAAEAF
13 TRBV30 AWRRPGQYSDTIY
15 TRBV4-2 ASSQEQGGSGQETQY
12 TRBV5-4 ASSLYQGGYGYT
14 TRBV11-2 ASSFNPGGNTGELF
16 TRBV7-9 ASSLASWLAGPGNEQF
11 TRBV30 AWSGTGVSEAF
8 TRBV6-1 ASMYYEQY
12 TRBV6-1 ASSGGTGPYGYT
14 TRBV21-1 ASSNFPLALNNEQF
16 TRBV7-8 ASSLAIQRERSYNEQF
14 TRBV5-4 ASSLGGSSYNSPLH
11 TRBV30 ARARGSTDTQY
14 TRBV18 ASSLRTPSSTDTQY
13 TRBV5-6 ASSFRRISSETQY
10 TRBV6-6 ASSVAAETQY
10 TRBV6-6 ASRQVPYEQY
14 TRBV5-1 ASSLANLQGRNEQY
13 TRBV10-3 AISESGGPNQPQH
13 TRBV5-1 ASSPRTTGRETQY
15 TRBV9 ASSVGGTGANGNTIY
13 TRBV30 AWSPQGGVSYEQY
12 TRBV11-3 ASSLVSGVDGYT
14 TRBV19 ASSSGTGGLLPVAF
14 TRBV27 ASSLILAGATGELF
13 TRBV19 ASSIGRAANEKLF
16 TRBV4-1 ASSQGLGAASTNEKLF
11 TRBV5-1 ASSPLGTDTQY
14 TRBV25-1 ASSGLGLAQTDTQY
11 TRBV9 ASSVGGSTEAF